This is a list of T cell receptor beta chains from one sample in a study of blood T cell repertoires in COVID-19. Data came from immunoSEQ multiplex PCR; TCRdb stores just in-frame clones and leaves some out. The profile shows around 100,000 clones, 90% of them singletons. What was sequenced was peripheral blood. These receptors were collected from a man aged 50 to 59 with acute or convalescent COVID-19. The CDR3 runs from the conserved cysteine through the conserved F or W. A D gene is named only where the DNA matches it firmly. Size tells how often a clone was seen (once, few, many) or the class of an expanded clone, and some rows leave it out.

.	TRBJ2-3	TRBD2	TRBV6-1	CASSASGRTDTQYF	TGTGCCAGCAGTGCTAGCGGGAGAACAGATACGCAGTATTTT
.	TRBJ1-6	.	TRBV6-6	CASSRPPSGVGSYNSPLHF	TGTGCCAGCAGTCGACCTCCATCAGGGGTAGGATCCTATAATTCACCCCTCCACTTT
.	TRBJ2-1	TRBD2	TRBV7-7	CASSPGTRPYNEQFF	TGTGCCAGCAGCCCCGGGACTAGACCGTACAATGAGCAGTTCTTC
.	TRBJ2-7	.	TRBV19	CASSTQGRAYEQYF	TGTGCCAGTAGTACCCAGGGTAGGGCCTACGAGCAGTACTTC
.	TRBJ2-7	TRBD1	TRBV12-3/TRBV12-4	CASSFGTAYEQYF	TGTGCCAGCAGTTTCGGGACAGCCTACGAGCAGTACTTC
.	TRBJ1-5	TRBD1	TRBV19	CASSIWGQGGTSNQPQHF	TGTGCCAGTAGTATATGGGGACAGGGGGGGACTAGCAATCAGCCCCAGCATTTT
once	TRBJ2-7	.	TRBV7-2	CASSLGQGRSYEQYF	TGTGCCAGCAGCTTGGGGCAGGGTCGCTCCTACGAGCAGTACTTC
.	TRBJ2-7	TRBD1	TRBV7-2	CASSLVGTGTYEQYF	TGTGCCAGCAGCTTAGTAGGGACAGGGACCTACGAGCAGTACTTC
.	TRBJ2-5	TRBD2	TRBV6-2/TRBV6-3	CASSYGLAGAGETQYF	TGTGCCAGCAGTTACGGGCTAGCGGGAGCAGGGGAGACCCAGTACTTC
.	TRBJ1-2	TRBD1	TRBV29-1	CSVRSPTDRRGYTF	TGCAGCGTTCGAAGCCCTACGGACAGGCGGGGCTACACCTTC
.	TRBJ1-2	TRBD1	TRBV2	CASNPGFGQGGPYGYTF	TGTGCCAGCAACCCCGGGTTCGGACAGGGGGGGCCCTATGGCTACACCTTC
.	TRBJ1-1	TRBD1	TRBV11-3	CASSLAPKDRGAEAFF	TGTGCCAGCAGCTTAGCCCCAAAGGACAGGGGGGCTGAAGCTTTCTTT
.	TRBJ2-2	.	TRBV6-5	CASSYGQGGSGELFF	TGTGCCAGCAGTTACGGCCAGGGTGGTTCCGGGGAGCTGTTTTTT
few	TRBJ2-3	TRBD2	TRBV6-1	CASSEESSGSGTDTQYF	TGTGCCAGCAGTGAAGAAAGTAGCGGGAGCGGAACAGATACGCAGTATTTT
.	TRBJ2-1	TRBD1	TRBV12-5	CASGLGQGQFF	TGTGCTAGTGGTTTGGGACAGGGACAGTTCTTC
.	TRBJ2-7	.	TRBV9	CASSVFSGSSYEQYF	TGTGCCAGCAGCGTATTTAGCGGTAGCTCCTACGAGCAGTACTTC
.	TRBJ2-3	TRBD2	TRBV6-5	CASRYTSAATQYF	TGTGCCAGCAGGTACACTAGCGCCGCTACGCAGTATTTT
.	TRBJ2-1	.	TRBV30	CAWTPPAAWLARNEQFF	TGTGCCTGGACCCCCCCCGCCGCGTGGCTAGCGCGCAATGAGCAGTTCTTC
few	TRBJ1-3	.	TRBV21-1	CASCLTGGNTIYF	TGTGCCAGCTGCCTGACAGGGGGAAACACCATATATTTT
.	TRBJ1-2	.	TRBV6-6	CASSRYPPQGPRGYGYTF	TGTGCCAGCAGCCGATACCCTCCCCAGGGGCCCCGGGGCTATGGCTACACCTTC
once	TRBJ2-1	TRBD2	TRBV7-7	CASSAGLAGGRNEQFF	TGTGCCAGCAGCGCCGGACTAGCGGGAGGAAGGAATGAGCAGTTCTTC
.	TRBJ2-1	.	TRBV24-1	CATSDLTGRAYNEQFF	TGTGCCACCAGTGATTTGACAGGGCGCGCCTACAATGAGCAGTTCTTC
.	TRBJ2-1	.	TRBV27	CASSLRSGEQFF	TGTGCCAGCAGTTTACGTTCCGGGGAGCAGTTCTTC
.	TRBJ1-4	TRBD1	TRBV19	CASSIPDRGRTTNEKLFF	TGTGCCAGTAGTATCCCCGACAGGGGCCGGACAACTAATGAAAAACTGTTTTTT
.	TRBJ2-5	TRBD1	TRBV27	CASSWTGGTQYF	TGTGCCAGCAGCTGGACAGGCGGGACCCAGTACTTC
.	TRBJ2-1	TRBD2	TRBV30	CAWSGYSPTSGNYNEQFF	TGTGCCTGGAGTGGTTATAGCCCGACTAGCGGGAACTACAATGAGCAGTTCTTC
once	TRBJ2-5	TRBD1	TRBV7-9	CASSLYTGGPQETQYF	TGTGCCAGCAGCTTATATACAGGGGGCCCACAAGAGACCCAGTACTTC
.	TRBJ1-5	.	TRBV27	CASSLYTGLSNQPQHF	TGTGCCAGCAGTTTATATACGGGATTGAGCAATCAGCCCCAGCATTTT
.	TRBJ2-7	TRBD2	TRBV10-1	CASSPSGSGSVYEQYF	TGCGCCAGCAGCCCCAGCGGGAGCGGGAGCGTCTACGAGCAGTACTTC
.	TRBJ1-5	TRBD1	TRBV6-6	CASRPTGANQPQHF	TGTGCCAGCAGGCCCACAGGGGCCAATCAGCCCCAGCATTTT
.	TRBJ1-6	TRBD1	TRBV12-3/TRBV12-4	CASSLQGQSPLHF	TGTGCCAGCAGTTTACAGGGACAGTCACCCCTCCACTTT
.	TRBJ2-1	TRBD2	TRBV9	CASNVAGGSYNEQFF	TGTGCCAGCAATGTCGCGGGAGGTTCCTACAATGAGCAGTTCTTC
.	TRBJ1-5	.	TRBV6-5	CASIRRGDQPQHF	TGTGCCAGCATTCGACGGGGGGACCAGCCCCAGCATTTT
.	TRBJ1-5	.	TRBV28	CASSPRHDSNQPQHF	TGTGCCAGCAGTCCTCGACATGATAGCAATCAGCCCCAGCATTTT
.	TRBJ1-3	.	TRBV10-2	CASSDPGYSGNTIYF	TGCGCCAGCAGTGACCCGGGATACTCTGGAAACACCATATATTTT
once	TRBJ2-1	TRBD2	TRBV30	CAWSPTSGSYNEQFF	TGTGCCTGGAGTCCCACTAGCGGCTCCTACAATGAGCAGTTCTTC
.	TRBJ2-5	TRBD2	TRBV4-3	CASSQDTSGRGQETQYF	TGCGCCAGCAGCCAAGATACGAGCGGGAGGGGGCAAGAGACCCAGTACTTC
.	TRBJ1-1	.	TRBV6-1	CASSEVVGRNTEAFF	TGTGCCAGCAGTGAAGTGGTGGGGAGGAACACTGAAGCTTTCTTT
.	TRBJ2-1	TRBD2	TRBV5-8	CASSLVLAGGTNEQFF	TGTGCCAGCAGCTTGGTACTAGCGGGAGGGACCAATGAGCAGTTCTTC
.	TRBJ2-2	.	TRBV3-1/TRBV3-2	CASSQGREAGELFF	TGTGCCAGCAGCCAAGGGAGGGAGGCCGGGGAGCTGTTTTTT
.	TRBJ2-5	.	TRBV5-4	CASSQDRYQETQYF	TGTGCCAGCAGCCAAGACAGATACCAAGAGACCCAGTACTTC
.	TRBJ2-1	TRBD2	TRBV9	CASSVALAGDFYNEQFF	TGTGCCAGCAGCGTAGCTCTCGCGGGAGACTTTTACAATGAGCAGTTCTTC
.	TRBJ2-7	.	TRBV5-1	CASSPRGWGDSYEQYF	TGCGCCAGCAGCCCCCGGGGGTGGGGGGACTCCTACGAGCAGTACTTC
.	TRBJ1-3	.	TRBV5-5	CASSLGLSGNTIYF	TGTGCCAGCAGCTTGGGGCTCTCTGGAAACACCATATATTTT
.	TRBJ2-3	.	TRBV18	CASSPRETDTQYF	TGTGCCAGCTCACCACGAGAAACGGATACGCAGTATTTT
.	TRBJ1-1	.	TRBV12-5	CASGKDTGNTEAFF	TGTGCTAGTGGTAAGGACACCGGGAACACTGAAGCTTTCTTT
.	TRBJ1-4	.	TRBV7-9	CASSLLVNEKLFF	TGTGCCAGCAGCTTATTAGTTAATGAAAAACTGTTTTTT
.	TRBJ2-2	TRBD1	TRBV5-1	CASSIQGQGAATGELFF	TGCGCCAGCAGCATCCAGGGACAGGGGGCTGCAACCGGGGAGCTGTTTTTT
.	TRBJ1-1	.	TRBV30	CAWSHVANTEAFF	TGTGCCTGGAGTCACGTGGCCAACACTGAAGCTTTCTTT
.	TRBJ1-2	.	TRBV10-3	CAISVGGTNGYTF	TGTGCCATCAGTGTAGGAGGGACCAATGGCTACACCTTC
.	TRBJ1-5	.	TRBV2	CASGQSNSNQPQHF	TGTGCCAGCGGGCAGAGTAATAGCAATCAGCCCCAGCATTTT
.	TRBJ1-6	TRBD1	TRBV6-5	CASSRGQNSPLHF	TGTGCCAGCAGTAGGGGACAGAATTCACCCCTCCACTTT
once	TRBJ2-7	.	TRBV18	CASSLRQVGEQYF	TGTGCCAGCTCACTTAGACAGGTGGGTGAGCAGTACTTC
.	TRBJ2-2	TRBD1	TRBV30	CAWSPFQQGLETGELFF	TGTGCCTGGAGTCCCTTCCAACAGGGGTTGGAAACCGGGGAGCTGTTTTTT